This section outlines one T cell receptor beta chain sequence together with its context. The Seattle site enrolled patients during active infection and followed them longitudinally. In the authors' methods: Estimated nucleated cell counts came from reference gene primer amplification. Assay used: immunoSEQ multiplex PCR; TCRdb lists only in-frame clones, some missing. V, J and clone size were drawn from that table, and D and trimming were deduced from the DNA. The sample includes 300,000 to 400,000 clones, 88% seen only once; the top ten take approximately 7.4%. The CDR3 sequence is 16 residues long. Unmatched junction bases numbered 10, after V lost 1 base and J lost 6 bases. The germline V gene encodes CDR1 SEHNR and CDR2 FQNEAQ (reference sequence). These data belong to a study of blood T cell repertoires in COVID-19. The wider study: Nucleic acid was either cDNA or gDNA, and it came from T cells, B-cell-depleted T cells, or PBMCs.

The chain links TRBV7-9 to TRBJ1-2; 8 nucleotides line up with TRBD1. The sequence derives from a woman aged 70-85 years with COVID-19, enrolled during active disease. The specimen was peripheral blood. The CDR3 protein is CASSLGNVQGADGYTF. CDR3 DNA: TGTGCCAGCAGCTTAGGGAACGTCCAGGGGGCCGATGGCTACACCTTC. Filled out from reference TRBV7-9 and TRBJ1-2, the complete variable domain reads DTGVSQNPRHKITKRGQNVTFRCDPISEHNRLYWYRQTLGQGPEFLTYFQNEAQLEKSRLLSDRFSAERPKGSFSTLEIQRTEQGDSAMYLCASSLGNVQGADGYTFGSGTRLTVV.